What follows describes a single TCR beta chain. This sample is drawn from a study of blood T cell repertoires in COVID-19. The repertoire was sequenced with immunoSEQ multiplex PCR; TCRdb's copy has only in-frame clones and lacks some. The sample has 300,000 to 450,000 clones; more than 75% are singletons. Trimming pared 1 base from V and 6 bases from J, leaving 15 bases between. CDR3 length: 15 amino acids. Germline V CDR1 and CDR2: MDHEN, SYDVKM. The sequencing input was peripheral blood. This receptor was identified in a woman under 40 with COVID-19, enrolled during active disease. V and J are TRBV28 and TRBJ1-2, with a weak D call TRBD1 (5 bases). Here the CDR3 reads CASSLLAVRGNGYTF. DNA of the CDR3: TGTGCCAGCAGTTTATTGGCAGTTCGGGGGAATGGCTACACCTTC.